Included here is one T cell receptor (beta chain) sequence, with context. This specimen comes from a study of blood T cell repertoires in COVID-19. The wider study: PBMCs, B-cell-depleted T cells, or T cells provided the cDNA or gDNA that made up the material.

Authors' processing steps: Reference gene primers were amplified, and this amplification served to estimate nucleated cell counts. The repertoire was sequenced with immunoSEQ multiplex PCR; TCRdb's copy has only in-frame clones and lacks some. For V, J and clone size, that table is used; D and trimming come from the DNA. Among approximately 210,000 clones, about nine tenths were seen once, and the ten largest hold roughly 2.3%. V shed 10 bases, J shed 1 base, and the junction held 10 bases outside the gene matches. Germline V gene lookup returns CDR1 LNHDA and CDR2 SQIVND (reference sequence). This CDR3 is built from 14 residues.

What was sequenced was peripheral blood. This clonotype was obtained from a man aged 30 to 39 who had recovered from COVID-19. J is TRBJ2-7 and V is TRBV19; 7 nucleotides line up with TRBD1. CDR3 in DNA: TGTGCCACAAGTCGAACGGGACAGTCCTACGAGCAGTACTTC. Protein: CATSRTGQSYEQYF. The full variable domain, completed using reference TRBV19 and TRBJ2-7, is DGGITQSPKYLFRKEGQNVTLSCEQNLNHDAMYWYRQDPGQGLRLIYYSQIVNDFQKGDIAEGYSVSREKKESFPLTVTSAQKNPTAFYLCATSRTGQSYEQYFGPGTRLTVT.